The rows below give T cell receptor beta chains drawn from one sample of a study of T cell changes during pregnancy in multiple sclerosis. Profiled with immunoSEQ multiplex PCR; TCRdb holds only in-frame clones, not every one. Of more than 55,000 clones listed, roughly 90% are singletons. The sample here was peripheral blood, taken in the first trimester of pregnancy. The receptors were gathered from a female donor in good health, enrolled as a control in a pregnancy study. The CDR3 runs from the conserved cysteine through the conserved F or W. Each record gives: J gene, clone size, CDR3 length, V gene, D gene, CDR3 DNA, CDR3 protein. D genes are given only for firm matches. Clone size is stated in some rows and not others, as once, few, many or a class when expanded.

j_call: TRBJ2-7; clone_size: NA; cdr3_length: 13; v_call: TRBV13; d_call: NA; cdr3_nt: TGTGCCAGCAGCTTAGAACAGGGCTACGAGCAGTACTTC; cdr3_aa: CASSLEQGYEQYF
j_call: TRBJ2-7; clone_size: NA; cdr3_length: 15; v_call: TRBV15; d_call: NA; cdr3_nt: TGTGCCACCAGCAGGCAAGGAGGTCCCCCCGACGAGCAGTACTTC; cdr3_aa: CATSRQGGPPDEQYF
j_call: TRBJ1-2; clone_size: NA; cdr3_length: 15; v_call: TRBV27; d_call: TRBD1; cdr3_nt: TGTGCCAGCAGTTTAATCACAGGGGGATTCTATGGCTACACCTTC; cdr3_aa: CASSLITGGFYGYTF
j_call: TRBJ1-5; clone_size: NA; cdr3_length: 15; v_call: TRBV5-6; d_call: TRBD1; cdr3_nt: TGTGCCAGCAGCTGGGGACAGGGAGACAATCAGCCCCAGCATTTT; cdr3_aa: CASSWGQGDNQPQHF
j_call: TRBJ2-1; clone_size: NA; cdr3_length: 14; v_call: TRBV28; d_call: TRBD1; cdr3_nt: TGTGCCAGCAGTTTGACAGGGTCGTACAATGAGCAGTTCTTC; cdr3_aa: CASSLTGSYNEQFF
j_call: TRBJ1-5; clone_size: once; cdr3_length: 15; v_call: TRBV6-6; d_call: NA; cdr3_nt: TGTGCCAGCAGCTCGGACAGATATAGCAATCAGCCCCAGCATTTT; cdr3_aa: CASSSDRYSNQPQHF
j_call: TRBJ2-3; clone_size: NA; cdr3_length: 17; v_call: TRBV7-9; d_call: TRBD2; cdr3_nt: TGTGCCAGCAGCTTAAGTCTAGCGGGCCCCGATTCAGATACGCAGTATTTT; cdr3_aa: CASSLSLAGPDSDTQYF
j_call: TRBJ2-3; clone_size: NA; cdr3_length: 22; v_call: TRBV4-2; d_call: TRBD1; cdr3_nt: TGTGCCAGCAGCCAAGCGTTCTCTGGGAAGGACAGGGGACCGTTTTACACAGATACGCAGTATTTT; cdr3_aa: CASSQAFSGKDRGPFYTDTQYF
j_call: TRBJ2-2; clone_size: NA; cdr3_length: 16; v_call: TRBV27; d_call: NA; cdr3_nt: TGTGCCAGCAGTTTTGAAGGGCAGGGGGGCACCGGGGAGCTGTTTTTT; cdr3_aa: CASSFEGQGGTGELFF
j_call: TRBJ2-1; clone_size: NA; cdr3_length: 15; v_call: TRBV27; d_call: TRBD2; cdr3_nt: TGTGCCAGCATCGACGTAGCGGGAACATACAATGAGCAGTTCTTC; cdr3_aa: CASIDVAGTYNEQFF
j_call: TRBJ2-7; clone_size: NA; cdr3_length: 12; v_call: TRBV2; d_call: TRBD1; cdr3_nt: TGTGCCAGCAGCACAGGGGCCTACGAGCAGTACTTC; cdr3_aa: CASSTGAYEQYF
j_call: TRBJ2-7; clone_size: NA; cdr3_length: 14; v_call: TRBV4-1; d_call: NA; cdr3_nt: TGCGCCAGCAGCCAAGATGGGGCTTGGACCGAGCAGTACTTC; cdr3_aa: CASSQDGAWTEQYF
j_call: TRBJ2-7; clone_size: NA; cdr3_length: 13; v_call: TRBV29-1; d_call: NA; cdr3_nt: TGCAGCGTTCAATTTCATCGGGGAGACGAGCAGTACTTC; cdr3_aa: CSVQFHRGDEQYF
j_call: TRBJ2-3; clone_size: few; cdr3_length: 15; v_call: TRBV6-1; d_call: TRBD2; cdr3_nt: TGTGCCAGCAGTGAAATAGCGGGAGGCCCAGATACGCAGTATTTT; cdr3_aa: CASSEIAGGPDTQYF
j_call: TRBJ1-2; clone_size: NA; cdr3_length: 15; v_call: TRBV5-4; d_call: NA; cdr3_nt: TGTGCCAGCAGTTTCACCTTGGACAGTCGCTATGGCTACACCTTC; cdr3_aa: CASSFTLDSRYGYTF
j_call: TRBJ2-5; clone_size: NA; cdr3_length: 10; v_call: TRBV20-1; d_call: NA; cdr3_nt: TGCAGTGCTAGTAAAGAGACCCAGTACTTC; cdr3_aa: CSASKETQYF
j_call: TRBJ2-3; clone_size: NA; cdr3_length: 15; v_call: TRBV9; d_call: TRBD2; cdr3_nt: TGTGCCAGCAGCGCGTGGACTAGCGTCACAGATACGCAGTATTTT; cdr3_aa: CASSAWTSVTDTQYF
j_call: TRBJ1-1; clone_size: NA; cdr3_length: 15; v_call: TRBV5-6; d_call: NA; cdr3_nt: TGTGCCAGCAACTTGGAGGGGGATCTTCCCACTGAAGCTTTCTTT; cdr3_aa: CASNLEGDLPTEAFF
j_call: TRBJ2-5; clone_size: NA; cdr3_length: 14; v_call: TRBV27; d_call: NA; cdr3_nt: TGTGCCAGCAGTTTTTCAGGGTTCGGAGAGACCCAGTACTTC; cdr3_aa: CASSFSGFGETQYF
j_call: TRBJ2-5; clone_size: NA; cdr3_length: 13; v_call: TRBV29-1; d_call: TRBD2; cdr3_nt: TGCAGCATCCGGGGACTAGCGGTAGAGACCCAGTACTTC; cdr3_aa: CSIRGLAVETQYF
j_call: TRBJ2-1; clone_size: NA; cdr3_length: 14; v_call: TRBV10-3; d_call: TRBD2; cdr3_nt: TGTGCCATCAGTTCTAGCGGACCCTACAATGAGCAGTTCTTC; cdr3_aa: CAISSSGPYNEQFF
j_call: TRBJ2-2; clone_size: NA; cdr3_length: 14; v_call: TRBV6-5; d_call: NA; cdr3_nt: TGTGCCAGCAGTTACACGGCGAACACCGGGGAGCTGTTTTTT; cdr3_aa: CASSYTANTGELFF
j_call: TRBJ2-2; clone_size: NA; cdr3_length: 15; v_call: TRBV30; d_call: TRBD1; cdr3_nt: TGTGCCTGGATAAAAGGACAGGGAAGAAACGGGGAGCTGTTTTTT; cdr3_aa: CAWIKGQGRNGELFF
j_call: TRBJ2-2; clone_size: NA; cdr3_length: 20; v_call: TRBV10-1; d_call: TRBD2; cdr3_nt: TGCGCCAGCAGTGATGGGTTGGCTAGCGGGAGGGAAACGAACACCGGGGAGCTGTTTTTT; cdr3_aa: CASSDGLASGRETNTGELFF
j_call: TRBJ1-1; clone_size: few; cdr3_length: 14; v_call: TRBV5-4; d_call: NA; cdr3_nt: TGTGCCAGCAGCTTGGAGGGGATGAACACTGAAGCTTTCTTT; cdr3_aa: CASSLEGMNTEAFF
j_call: TRBJ2-6; clone_size: NA; cdr3_length: 18; v_call: TRBV5-5; d_call: TRBD2; cdr3_nt: TGTGCCAGCAGCTCCTGGATGCGGGAGGTTTCCGGGGCCAACGTCCTGACTTTC; cdr3_aa: CASSSWMREVSGANVLTF
j_call: TRBJ2-2; clone_size: NA; cdr3_length: 15; v_call: TRBV9; d_call: NA; cdr3_nt: TGTGCCAGCAGCGGTCAGGCAGTAGGCACCGGGGAGCTGTTTTTT; cdr3_aa: CASSGQAVGTGELFF
j_call: TRBJ2-2; clone_size: NA; cdr3_length: 14; v_call: TRBV6-5; d_call: TRBD2; cdr3_nt: TGTGCCAGCAGTTACTATAGCGGGACCGGGGAGCTGTTTTTT; cdr3_aa: CASSYYSGTGELFF
j_call: TRBJ2-5; clone_size: NA; cdr3_length: 14; v_call: TRBV5-1; d_call: NA; cdr3_nt: TGCGCCAGCAGCTTTTCTAGCGCGCCAGAGACCCAGTACTTC; cdr3_aa: CASSFSSAPETQYF
j_call: TRBJ2-1; clone_size: NA; cdr3_length: 19; v_call: TRBV7-2; d_call: TRBD2; cdr3_nt: TGTGCCAGCAGCTTATCTAGTAGCGGGGAAAGGGTTGGGCGCAATGAGCAGTTCTTC; cdr3_aa: CASSLSSSGERVGRNEQFF
j_call: TRBJ2-7; clone_size: NA; cdr3_length: 15; v_call: TRBV7-6; d_call: TRBD2; cdr3_nt: TGTGCCAGCAGCTTAGCTAGCGGGAGTGGGGTCGAGCAGTACTTC; cdr3_aa: CASSLASGSGVEQYF
j_call: TRBJ2-3; clone_size: few; cdr3_length: 15; v_call: TRBV6-6; d_call: NA; cdr3_nt: TGTGCCAGCAACTTACGTTGGGCCGGCACAGATACGCAGTATTTT; cdr3_aa: CASNLRWAGTDTQYF
j_call: TRBJ2-5; clone_size: NA; cdr3_length: 17; v_call: TRBV5-1; d_call: TRBD2; cdr3_nt: TGCGCCAGCAGCTTGGCTAGCGGGAGGGCCGCCGGTAAGACCCAGTACTTC; cdr3_aa: CASSLASGRAAGKTQYF
j_call: TRBJ1-1; clone_size: NA; cdr3_length: 13; v_call: TRBV7-9; d_call: NA; cdr3_nt: TGTGCCAGCAGCCGGCAACGGAGCACTGAAGCTTTCTTT; cdr3_aa: CASSRQRSTEAFF
j_call: TRBJ2-1; clone_size: NA; cdr3_length: 15; v_call: TRBV7-9; d_call: NA; cdr3_nt: TGTGCCAGCAGCATCCCTGGGGGGTCCTACAATGAGCAGTTCTTC; cdr3_aa: CASSIPGGSYNEQFF
j_call: TRBJ2-6; clone_size: once; cdr3_length: 15; v_call: TRBV2; d_call: NA; cdr3_nt: TGTGCCAGCAGTGAGCAGGGGACTGGGGCCAACGTCCTGACTTTC; cdr3_aa: CASSEQGTGANVLTF
j_call: TRBJ2-7; clone_size: NA; cdr3_length: 14; v_call: TRBV5-1; d_call: TRBD2; cdr3_nt: TGCGCCAGCACGCCCCGGGACTACCCCTACGAGCAGTACTTC; cdr3_aa: CASTPRDYPYEQYF
j_call: TRBJ2-1; clone_size: NA; cdr3_length: 15; v_call: TRBV30; d_call: NA; cdr3_nt: TGTGCCTGGAGGGCGAGGGGGGAGGGACGCAATGAGCAGTTCTTC; cdr3_aa: CAWRARGEGRNEQFF
j_call: TRBJ1-2; clone_size: NA; cdr3_length: 15; v_call: TRBV5-6; d_call: TRBD1; cdr3_nt: TGTGCCAGCAGCGGGACAGGACCTAGGGACTATGGCTACACCTTC; cdr3_aa: CASSGTGPRDYGYTF
j_call: TRBJ2-3; clone_size: NA; cdr3_length: 14; v_call: TRBV6-6; d_call: TRBD2; cdr3_nt: TGTGCCAGCACCAGACTAGCGGGAGCAGATACGCAGTATTTT; cdr3_aa: CASTRLAGADTQYF